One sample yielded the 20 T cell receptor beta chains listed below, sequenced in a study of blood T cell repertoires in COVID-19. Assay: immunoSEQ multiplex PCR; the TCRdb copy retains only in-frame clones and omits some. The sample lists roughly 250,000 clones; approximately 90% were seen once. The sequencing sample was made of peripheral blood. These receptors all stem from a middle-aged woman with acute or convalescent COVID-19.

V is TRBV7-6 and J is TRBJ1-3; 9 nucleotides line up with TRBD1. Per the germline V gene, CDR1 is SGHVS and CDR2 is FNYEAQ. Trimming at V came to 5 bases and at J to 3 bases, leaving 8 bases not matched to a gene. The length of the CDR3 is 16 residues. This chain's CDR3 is CASSQVTGGLGNTIYF. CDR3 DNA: TGTGCCAGCAGCCAAGTGACAGGGGGACTTGGAAACACCATATATTTT.

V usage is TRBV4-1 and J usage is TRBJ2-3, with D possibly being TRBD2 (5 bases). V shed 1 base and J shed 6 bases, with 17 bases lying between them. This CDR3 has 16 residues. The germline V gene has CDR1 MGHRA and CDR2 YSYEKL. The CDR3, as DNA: TGCGCCAGCAGCCAAGCCGGGTCTAGCCTACCGGATACGCAGTATTTT. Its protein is CASSQAGSSLPDTQYF.

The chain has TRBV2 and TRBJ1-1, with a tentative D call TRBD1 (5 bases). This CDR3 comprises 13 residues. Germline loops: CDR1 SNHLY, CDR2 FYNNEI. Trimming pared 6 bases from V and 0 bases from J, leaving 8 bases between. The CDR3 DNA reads TGTGCCAGCAGCGGCAGGGTGAACACTGAAGCTTTCTTT. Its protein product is CASSGRVNTEAFF.

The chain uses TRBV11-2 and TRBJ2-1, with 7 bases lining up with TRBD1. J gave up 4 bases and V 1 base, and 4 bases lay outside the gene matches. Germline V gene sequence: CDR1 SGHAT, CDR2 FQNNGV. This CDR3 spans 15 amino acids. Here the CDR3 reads CASSLGGTVYNEQFF. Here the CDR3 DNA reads TGTGCCAGCAGCTTAGGGGGGACAGTTTACAATGAGCAGTTCTTC.

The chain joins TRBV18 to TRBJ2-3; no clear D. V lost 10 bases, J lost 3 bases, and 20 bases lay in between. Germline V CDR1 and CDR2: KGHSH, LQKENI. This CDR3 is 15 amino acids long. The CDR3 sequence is CATSATLTYTDTQYF. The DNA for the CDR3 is TGTGCCACCAGCGCGACCCTTACATATACAGATACGCAGTATTTT. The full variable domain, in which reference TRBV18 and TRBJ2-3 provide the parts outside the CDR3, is NAGVMQNPRHLVRRRGQEARLRCSPMKGHSHVYWYRQLPEEGLKFMVYLQKENIIDESGMPKERFSAEFPKEGPSILRIQQVVRGDSAAYFCATSATLTYTDTQYFGPGTRLTVL.

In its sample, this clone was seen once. As DNA, the CDR3 is TGTGCCAGCACCCCGCCCGAGCTTAGCAATCAGCCCCAGCATTTT. It translates to CASTPPELSNQPQHF. The chain couples TRBV6-5 to TRBJ1-5, with D hard to call. The CDR3 length is 15 residues. Trimming pared 7 bases from V and 0 bases from J, leaving 13 bases between. Per germline, CDR1 MNHEY and CDR2 SVGAGI.

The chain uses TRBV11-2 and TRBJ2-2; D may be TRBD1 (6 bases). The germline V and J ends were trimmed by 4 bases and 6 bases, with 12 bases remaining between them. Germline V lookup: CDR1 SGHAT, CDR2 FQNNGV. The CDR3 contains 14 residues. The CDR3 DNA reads TGTGCCAGCAGCTCTTCCAAGGGGGCCGGGGAGCTGTTTTTT. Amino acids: CASSSSKGAGELFF.

The CDR3 bases are TGTGCCAGCAGCTTAGTAGGAGGGGGGGCTGACACTGAAGCTTTCTTT. Amino acids: CASSLVGGGADTEAFF. This sequence joins TRBV11-2 and TRBJ1-1; D is perhaps TRBD1 (6 bases). This CDR3 has 16 amino acids. Germline loops: CDR1 SGHAT, CDR2 FQNNGV. The germline V and J ends were trimmed by 1 base and 3 bases, with 15 bases remaining between them.

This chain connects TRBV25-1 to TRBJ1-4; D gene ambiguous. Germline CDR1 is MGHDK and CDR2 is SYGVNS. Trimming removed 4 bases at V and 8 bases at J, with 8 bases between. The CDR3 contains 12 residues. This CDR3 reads CASSGGSEKLFF. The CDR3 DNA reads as TGTGCCAGCAGTGGAGGTTCCGAAAAACTGTTTTTT. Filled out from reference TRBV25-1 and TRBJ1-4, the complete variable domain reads EADIYQTPRYLVIGTGKKITLECSQTMGHDKMYWYQQDPGMELHLIHYSYGVNSTEKGDLSSESTVSRIRTEHFPLTLESARPSHTSQYLCASSGGSEKLFFGSGTQLSVL.

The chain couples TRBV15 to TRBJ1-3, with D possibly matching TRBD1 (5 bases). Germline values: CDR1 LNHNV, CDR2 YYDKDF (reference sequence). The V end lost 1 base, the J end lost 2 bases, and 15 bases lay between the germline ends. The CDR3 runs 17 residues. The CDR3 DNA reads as TGTGCCACCAGCAGAGTGGGCAGGGAATCGGCTGGAAACACCATATATTTT. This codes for CATSRVGRESAGNTIYF. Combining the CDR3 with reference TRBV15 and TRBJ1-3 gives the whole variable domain DAMVIQNPRYQVTQFGKPVTLSCSQTLNHNVMYWYQQKSSQAPKLLFHYYDKDFNNEADTPDNFQSRRPNTSFCFLDIRSPGLGDTAMYLCATSRVGRESAGNTIYFGEGSWLTVV.

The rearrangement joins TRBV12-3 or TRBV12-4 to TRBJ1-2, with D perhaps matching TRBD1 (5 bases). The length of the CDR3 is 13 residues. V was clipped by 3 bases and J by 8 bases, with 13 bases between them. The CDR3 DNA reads TGTGCCAGCAGTTTTATTGGGGCGGGAGGCTACACCTTC. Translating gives CASSFIGAGGYTF.

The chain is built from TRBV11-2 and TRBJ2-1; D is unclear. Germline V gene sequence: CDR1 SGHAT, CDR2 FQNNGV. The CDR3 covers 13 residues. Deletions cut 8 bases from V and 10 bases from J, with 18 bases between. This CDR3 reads CASLYREDLEQFF. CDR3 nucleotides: TGTGCCAGCCTCTACCGAGAAGATTTGGAGCAGTTCTTC.

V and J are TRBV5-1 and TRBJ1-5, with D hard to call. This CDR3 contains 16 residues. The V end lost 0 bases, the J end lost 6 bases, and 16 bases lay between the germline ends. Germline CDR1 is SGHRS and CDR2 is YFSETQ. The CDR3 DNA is TGCGCCAGCAGCTTGGTGGCCGTCTCAGCGGGTCAGCCCCAGCATTTT. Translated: CASSLVAVSAGQPQHF.

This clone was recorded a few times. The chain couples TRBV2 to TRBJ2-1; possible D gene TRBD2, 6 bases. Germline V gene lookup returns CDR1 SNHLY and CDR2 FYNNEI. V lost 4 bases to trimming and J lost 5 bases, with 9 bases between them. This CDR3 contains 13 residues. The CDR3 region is CASSGTTHNEQFF. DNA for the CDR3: TGTGCCAGCAGTGGGACTACCCACAATGAGCAGTTCTTC.

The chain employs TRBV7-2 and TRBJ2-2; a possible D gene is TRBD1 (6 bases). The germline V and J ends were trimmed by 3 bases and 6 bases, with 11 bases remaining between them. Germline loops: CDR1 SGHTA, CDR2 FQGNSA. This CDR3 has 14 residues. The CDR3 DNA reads TGTGCCAGCAGCTTTCTACAGGGCTCCGGGGAGCTGTTTTTT. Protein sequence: CASSFLQGSGELFF. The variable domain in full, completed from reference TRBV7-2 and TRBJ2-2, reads GAGVSQSPSNKVTEKGKDVELRCDPISGHTALYWYRQSLGQGLEFLIYFQGNSAPDKSGLPSDRFSAERTGGSVSTLTIQRTQQEDSAVYLCASSFLQGSGELFFGEGSRLTVL.

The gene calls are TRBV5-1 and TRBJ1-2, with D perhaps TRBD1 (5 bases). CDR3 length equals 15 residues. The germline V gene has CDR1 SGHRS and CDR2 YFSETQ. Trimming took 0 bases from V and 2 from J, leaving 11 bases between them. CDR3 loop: CASSLETARNYGYTF. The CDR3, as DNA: TGCGCCAGCAGCTTGGAGACAGCCCGAAACTATGGCTACACCTTC.

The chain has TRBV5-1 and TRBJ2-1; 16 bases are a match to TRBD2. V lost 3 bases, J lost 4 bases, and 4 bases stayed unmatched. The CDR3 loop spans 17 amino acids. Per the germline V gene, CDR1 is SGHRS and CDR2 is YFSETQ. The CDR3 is CASSSEGLAGGYNEQFF. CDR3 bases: TGCGCCAGCAGCTCCGAGGGACTAGCGGGGGGGTACAATGAGCAGTTCTTC.

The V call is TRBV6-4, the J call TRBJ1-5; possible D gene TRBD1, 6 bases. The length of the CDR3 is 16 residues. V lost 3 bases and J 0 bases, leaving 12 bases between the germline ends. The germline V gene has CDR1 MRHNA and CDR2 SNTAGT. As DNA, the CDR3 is TGTGCCAGCAGTGAGGGGGGGCACTATAGCAATCAGCCCCAGCATTTT. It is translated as CASSEGGHYSNQPQHF.

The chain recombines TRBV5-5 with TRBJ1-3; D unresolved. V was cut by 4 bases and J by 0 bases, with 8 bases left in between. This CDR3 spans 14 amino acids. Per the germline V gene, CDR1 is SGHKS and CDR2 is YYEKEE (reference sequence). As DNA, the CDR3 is TGTGCCAGCAGCCCGGGGTCCTCTGGAAACACCATATATTTT. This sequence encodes CASSPGSSGNTIYF.

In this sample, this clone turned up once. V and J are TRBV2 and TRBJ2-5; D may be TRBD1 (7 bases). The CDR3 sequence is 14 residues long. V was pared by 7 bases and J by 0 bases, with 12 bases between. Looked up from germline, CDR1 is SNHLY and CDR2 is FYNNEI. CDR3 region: CASTQGEDQETQYF. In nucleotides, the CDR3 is TGTGCCAGCACCCAGGGGGAGGACCAAGAGACCCAGTACTTC.